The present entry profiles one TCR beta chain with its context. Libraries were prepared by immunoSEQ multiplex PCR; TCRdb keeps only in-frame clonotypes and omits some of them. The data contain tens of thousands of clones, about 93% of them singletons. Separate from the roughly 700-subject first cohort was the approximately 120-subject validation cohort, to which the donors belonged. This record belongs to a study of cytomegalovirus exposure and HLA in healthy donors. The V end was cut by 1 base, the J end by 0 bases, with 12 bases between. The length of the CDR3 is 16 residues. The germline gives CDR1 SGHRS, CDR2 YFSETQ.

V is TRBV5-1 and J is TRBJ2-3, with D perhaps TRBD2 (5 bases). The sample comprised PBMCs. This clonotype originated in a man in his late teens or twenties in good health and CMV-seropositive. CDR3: CASSLLRAQSTDTQYF. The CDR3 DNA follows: TGCGCCAGCAGCTTGTTGCGGGCCCAGAGCACAGATACGCAGTATTTT.